This passage covers 24 T cell receptor beta chains from one sample sequenced in a study of glioma-infiltrating T cells. Amplification of TCR alpha and beta CDR3 regions from RNA used iRepertoire nested multiplex PCR. TCRdb redid the calling of the multiplex PCR reads with MiXCR, one entry per CDR3 protein. The sample holds approximately 120,000 distinct CDR3 sequences; approximately 23% are singletons and the top ten take 15%. Sequenced: glioma tissue, nonneoplastic brain tissue, or PBMCs (not recorded which). Receptor source: a human donor with low-grade glioma or glioblastoma, undergoing nonglioma brain surgery, or in good health (not recorded which).

This clonotype was recorded many times. The CDR3 DNA follows: TGCAGTGCTAGTATCGACACCAACTATGGCTACACCTTC. It encodes CSASIDTNYGYTF. This chain links TRBV20-1 with TRBJ1-2; no firm D call. Trimming removed 3 bases from V and 2 bases from J, with 10 bases in between. Germline V gives CDR1 DFQATT, CDR2 SNEGSKA (reference sequence). This CDR3 has 13 amino acids.

In the case of this clonotype: The limits of the CDR3 on the DNA are not certain, so only TCRdb's listed CDR3 is given. The chain couples TRBV28 to TRBJ2-7; TRBD2, the table's D call, lacks a check against the DNA. Inclusive of both ends, the CDR3 amounts to 20 amino acids. Germline CDR1 MDHEN, CDR2 SYDVKM. CDR3 in amino acids: CASSFYICRGLARGSYEQYF.

Here the CDR3 DNA reads TGCAGCGCAGGAGGGACAGGGATCACCGGGGAGCTGTTTTTT. Translated, it gives CSAGGTGITGELFF. V usage is TRBV29-1 and J usage is TRBJ2-2, with TRBD1 matching over 9 bases. V dropped 7 bases and J dropped 4; count of bases not matched to a gene: 7. CDR3 length: 14 residues. Germline loops: CDR1 SQVTM, CDR2 ANQGSEA.

The chain carries TRBV11-2 and TRBJ2-7; D remains unclear. V gave up 0 bases and J gave up 4 bases, with 4 bases separating them. CDR3 size: 12 residues. Germline CDR1 is SGHAT and CDR2 is FQNNGV. CDR3 in amino acids: CASSLDDYEQYF. CDR3 sequence (DNA): TGTGCCAGCAGCTTAGACGATTACGAGCAGTACTTC.

In this sample, this clonotype turned up many times. A read error may be the cause here, since a much bigger clone is one base away. The rearrangement uses TRBV2 and TRBJ2-7; the D is unclear. Trimming shortened V by 8 bases and J by 2 bases, and 16 bases separated the two germline ends. The CDR3 runs to 14 residues. The germline V gene has CDR1 SNHLY and CDR2 FYNNEI. This CDR3 reads CASDAPLSTYEQYF. The CDR3 bases are TGTGCCAGCGACGCCCCACTATCAACCTACGAGCAGTACTTC. Using reference TRBV2 and TRBJ2-7 for the parts outside the CDR3, the full variable domain is EPEVTQTPSHQVTQMGQEVILRCVPISNHLYFYWYRQILGQKVEFLVSFYNNEISEKSEIFDDQFSVERPDGSNFTLKIRSTKLEDSAMYFCASDAPLSTYEQYFGPGTRLTVT.

This clonotype has ten or more counts. CDR3 coding DNA: TGTGCCAGCAGTTACAGGGCGTATCAGCCCCAGCATTTT. It codes for CASSYRAYQPQHF. The gene calls are TRBV28 and TRBJ1-5; perhaps TRBD1 as D (6 bases). The ends were cut back, 4 bases at V and 5 bases at J, with 9 bases in the middle. There are 13 residues in the CDR3. Per the germline V gene, CDR1 is MDHEN and CDR2 is SYDVKM.

Many counts were recorded for this clonotype. This chain joins TRBV20-1 and TRBJ1-2; D is possibly TRBD1 (6 bases). The CDR3 contains 15 residues. The V end lost 3 bases, the J end lost 0 bases, and 14 bases lay between the germline ends. Germline lookup yields CDR1 DFQATT and CDR2 SNEGSKA (reference sequence). This chain's CDR3 is CSARIRDIANYGYTF. Here the CDR3 DNA reads TGCAGTGCTAGGATACGGGACATAGCTAACTATGGCTACACCTTC.

This clonotype has more than one count but fewer than ten. A much larger clone lies one base from this, so it may be a read error. The chain uses TRBV20-1 and TRBJ2-3, with 7 bases matching TRBD1. The V and J ends lost 6 bases and 6 bases, in that order; junction bases with no gene match: 6. The CDR3 runs to 12 residues. CDR1 DFQATT and CDR2 SNEGSKA come from the germline V gene (reference sequence). The CDR3 bases are TGCAGTGCCCCCGGACAGGCCGATACGCAGTATTTT. Translating gives CSAPGQADTQYF.

This clonotype was recorded a few times. The rearrangement links TRBV10-3 to TRBJ2-3; TRBD2 matches 15 bases. CDR1 ENHRY and CDR2 SYGVKD come from the germline V gene. V lost 10 bases, J lost 4 bases, and 12 bases stayed unmatched. CDR3 length equals 17 residues. The CDR3 bases are TGTGCCACCGGGACTAGCGGGAGGAACCTCCCTCCAGATACGCAGTATTTT. Protein: CATGTSGRNLPPDTQYF.

This clonotype was counted at least ten times. The chain is built from TRBV27 and TRBJ2-7; D is unresolved. Trimming shortened V by 5 bases and J by 6 bases, and 17 bases separated the two germline ends. The germline V gene encodes CDR1 MNHEY and CDR2 SMNVEV (reference sequence). The CDR3 loop spans 14 amino acids. CDR3 bases: TGTGCCAGCAGTCCAGCCCCCAAGCCGACCGAGCAGTACTTC. It specifies CASSPAPKPTEQYF.

This clonotype appeared many times. The V and J genes are TRBV6-1 and TRBJ2-7, with D possibly TRBD2 on 5 matching bases. This CDR3 region has 14 residues. Germline lookup yields CDR1 MNHNS and CDR2 SASEGT. The V end lost 6 bases, the J end lost 5 bases, and 17 bases lay between the germline ends. CDR3 region: CASSRPGMADEQYF. CDR3 sequence (DNA): TGTGCCAGCAGCCGACCCGGGATGGCTGACGAGCAGTACTTC.

On this clonotype itself: Being one base from a much bigger clone, this may be a read error. The V and J genes are TRBV28 and TRBJ1-1; no firm D call. The germline CDR1 and CDR2 sequences are MDHEN and SYDVKM. V was pared by 6 bases and J by 4 bases, with 12 bases between. The CDR3 is made up of 13 amino acids. Here the CDR3 DNA reads TGTGCCAGCAGCCGTATCCGGGGCACTGAAGCTTTCTTT. Its translation is CASSRIRGTEAFF.

Many counts were recorded for this clonotype. V and J are TRBV5-1 and TRBJ1-2; D gene unclear. V was clipped by 5 bases and J by 2 bases, with 10 bases between them. In germline, CDR1 is SGHRS, CDR2 YFSETQ. The CDR3 extends over 13 amino acids. CDR3 bases: TGCGCCAGCAGGAATTGGCACAACTATGGCTACACCTTC. This sequence encodes CASRNWHNYGYTF.

The sample holds a few counts of this clonotype. The chain employs TRBV29-1 and TRBJ1-1, with D hard to call. From germline, CDR1 is SQVTM and CDR2 ANQGSEA. The CDR3 loop spans 14 amino acids. Trimming stripped 5 bases from V and 0 bases from J, with 13 bases between. For the CDR3, the DNA is TGCAGCGTTAAGTTCGCAGATCTGAACACTGAAGCTTTCTTT. The encoded protein is CSVKFADLNTEAFF.

This clonotype was recorded at least ten times. The chain uses TRBV24-1 and TRBJ2-7; no clear D gene. The CDR3 totals 14 residues. Trimming removed 7 bases from V and 5 bases from J, with 17 bases in between. Germline-derived CDR1 and CDR2 are KGHDR and SFDVKD. This CDR3 reads CATSPVRSLHEQYF. The CDR3, as DNA: TGTGCCACCAGCCCTGTGCGGAGTCTACACGAGCAGTACTTC.

This clonotype was counted ten times or more. This chain joins TRBV4-3 and TRBJ1-3; TRBD1 aligns across 7 bases. Trimming at V came to 0 bases and at J to 3 bases, leaving 8 bases not matched to a gene. The CDR3 consists of 17 residues. The V gene's germline CDR1 is LGHNA and CDR2 YSLEER. CDR3 sequence reads: CASSQDQGTDIGNTIYF. Here the CDR3 DNA reads TGCGCCAGCAGCCAAGATCAAGGGACAGATATTGGAAACACCATATATTTT.

This clonotype was observed a few times. The chain is built from TRBV11-2 and TRBJ2-2; 7 bases are a match to TRBD1. Germline values: CDR1 SGHAT, CDR2 FQNNGV. V shed 2 bases, J shed 2 bases, and the junction held 11 bases outside the gene matches. The CDR3 has 18 amino acids. CDR3 sequence (DNA): TGTGCCAGCAGCTTACTCGGCTGGACAGGCGTTAACACCGGGGAGCTGTTTTTT. Its translation: CASSLLGWTGVNTGELFF.

The gene calls are TRBV2 and TRBJ2-2, with TRBD2 identical over 10 bases. CDR1 SNHLY and CDR2 FYNNEI come from the germline V gene. Trimming took 6 bases from V and 5 from J; bases not matched to a gene: 6. This CDR3 region has 15 residues. CDR3 DNA: TGTGCCAGCAGCCCGTTGACTAGCGGGACCGGGGAGCTGTTTTTT. As protein: CASSPLTSGTGELFF.

In this sample, this clonotype turned up many times. The V gene is TRBV20-1, the J gene TRBJ2-5; no firm D call. CDR3 length equals 14 residues. V lost 3 bases and J 1 base, leaving 12 bases between the germline ends. Germline V gene sequence: CDR1 DFQATT, CDR2 SNEGSKA (reference sequence). The CDR3 DNA follows: TGCAGTGCTAGTAAGGGTTCTATCCAAGAGACCCAGTACTTC. Translated: CSASKGSIQETQYF.

In its sample, this clonotype was seen many times. V usage is TRBV20-1 and J usage is TRBJ2-5, with 7 bases aligning to TRBD2. The J segment lost 2 bases and the V segment lost 5 bases, leaving 8 bases of the junction unmatched. The CDR3 runs to 14 residues. Germline CDR1 DFQATT, CDR2 SNEGSKA (reference sequence). CDR3 nucleotide sequence: TGCAGTGCTGAGGCAGCGCGGGGGCAAGAGACCCAGTACTTC. Protein sequence: CSAEAARGQETQYF.

In its sample, this clonotype was seen a few times. This sequence joins TRBV4-1 and TRBJ2-1, with 9 positions matching TRBD2. V dropped 1 base and J dropped 5; count of bases not matched to a gene: 12. The CDR3 runs to 18 residues. Germline-derived CDR1 and CDR2 are MGHRA and YSYEKL. The CDR3 region is CASSQGLQRGESHNEQFF. The CDR3 bases are TGCGCCAGCAGCCAAGGTCTCCAGCGGGGGGAAAGCCACAATGAGCAGTTCTTC.

As regards this clonotype: Possible read error: a much larger clone is one base away. This sequence joins TRBV18 and TRBJ2-3, with D tentatively TRBD2 (6 bases). CDR1 is KGHSH and CDR2 is LQKENI in the germline V gene. Trimming left V 6 bases short and J 6 bases short, with 16 bases between. The CDR3 has 14 residues. Here the CDR3 DNA reads TGTGCCAGCTCTTTAACCGGGAGAGGTGATACGCAGTATTTT. This sequence encodes CASSLTGRGDTQYF.

Many counts were recorded for this clonotype. V usage is TRBV7-2 and J usage is TRBJ2-5, with TRBD2 identical over 9 bases. V lost 2 bases to trimming and J lost 3 bases; unmatched junction nucleotides: 1. Germline V lookup: CDR1 SGHTA, CDR2 FQGNSA. The CDR3 loop spans 14 amino acids. CDR3 nucleotide sequence: TGTGCCAGCAGCTTAAGACTAGCGGAAGAGACCCAGTACTTC. This translates into CASSLRLAEETQYF.

In this sample, this clonotype turned up many times. CDR3 sequence (DNA): TGTGCCAGCAGCGGACAGATGAACACTGAAGCTTTCTTT. The encoded protein is CASSGQMNTEAFF. The chain employs TRBV6-1 and TRBJ1-1, with D possibly TRBD1 on 6 matching bases. V was shortened by 6 bases and J by 0 bases, with 8 bases between the two germline ends. The CDR3 runs 13 residues. Germline-derived CDR1 and CDR2 are MNHNS and SASEGT.